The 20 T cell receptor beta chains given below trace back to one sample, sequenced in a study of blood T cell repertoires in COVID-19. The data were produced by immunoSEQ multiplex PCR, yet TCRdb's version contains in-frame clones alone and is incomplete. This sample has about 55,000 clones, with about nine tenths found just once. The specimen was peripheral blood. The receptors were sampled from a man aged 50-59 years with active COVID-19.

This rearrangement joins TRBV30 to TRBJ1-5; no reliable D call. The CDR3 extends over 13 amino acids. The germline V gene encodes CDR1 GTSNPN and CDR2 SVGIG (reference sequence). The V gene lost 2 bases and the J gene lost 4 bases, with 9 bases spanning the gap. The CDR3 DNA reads TGTGCCTGGAGTACCAGGCAAAATCAGCCCCAGCATTTT. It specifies CAWSTRQNQPQHF.

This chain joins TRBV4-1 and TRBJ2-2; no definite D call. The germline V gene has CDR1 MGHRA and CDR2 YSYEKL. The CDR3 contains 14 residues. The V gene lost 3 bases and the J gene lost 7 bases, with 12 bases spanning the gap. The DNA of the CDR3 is TGCGCCAGCAGCCAGGTGGAGTTTGTCGGGGAGCTGTTTTTT. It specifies CASSQVEFVGELFF.

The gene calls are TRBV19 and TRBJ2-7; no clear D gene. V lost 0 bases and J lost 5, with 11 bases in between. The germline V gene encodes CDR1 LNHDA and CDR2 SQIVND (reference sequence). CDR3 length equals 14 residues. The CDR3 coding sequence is TGTGCCAGTAGTATAGACAGGTGGGCCAACGAGCAGTACTTC. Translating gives CASSIDRWANEQYF.

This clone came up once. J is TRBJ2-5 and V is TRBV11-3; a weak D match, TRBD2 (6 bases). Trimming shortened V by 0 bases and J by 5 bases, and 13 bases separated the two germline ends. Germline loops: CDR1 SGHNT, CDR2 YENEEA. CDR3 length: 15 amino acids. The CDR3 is CASSLESGEGETQYF. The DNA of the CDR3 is TGTGCCAGCAGCTTAGAATCGGGGGAAGGCGAGACCCAGTACTTC.

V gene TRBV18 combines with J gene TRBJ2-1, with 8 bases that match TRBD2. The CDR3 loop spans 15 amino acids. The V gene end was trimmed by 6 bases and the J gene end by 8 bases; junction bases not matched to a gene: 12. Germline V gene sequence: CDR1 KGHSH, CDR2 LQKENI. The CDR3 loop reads CASSGSGGPIYEQFF. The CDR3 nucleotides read TGTGCCAGCTCGGGGTCGGGGGGGCCGATCTATGAGCAGTTCTTC.

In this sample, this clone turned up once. The CDR3 loop is CASIPLHPSDRGQGNSPLHF. The CDR3 DNA is TGTGCCAGCATTCCGCTTCACCCCTCAGACCGGGGACAGGGAAATTCACCCCTCCACTTT. The chain couples TRBV2 to TRBJ1-6, with 9 bases identical to TRBD1. The CDR3 contains 20 residues. Trimming at V came to 7 bases and at J to 7 bases, leaving 23 bases not matched to a gene. Germline V CDR1 and CDR2: SNHLY, FYNNEI.

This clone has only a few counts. The CDR3 region has the DNA TGTGCCAGCTCACCTGTACAGGGGGCGAAGGGTGGCTACACCTTC. It specifies CASSPVQGAKGGYTF. The rearrangement uses TRBV18 and TRBJ1-2; 9 bases agree with TRBD1. Germline-derived CDR1 and CDR2 are KGHSH and LQKENI. CDR3 length: 15 residues. V trimming: 3 bases; J trimming: 7 bases; junction bases outside the gene matches: 9.

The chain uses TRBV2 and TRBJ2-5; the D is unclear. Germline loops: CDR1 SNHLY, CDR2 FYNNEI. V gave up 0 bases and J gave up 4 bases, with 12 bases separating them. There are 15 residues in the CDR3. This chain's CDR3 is CASSEAHITGETQYF. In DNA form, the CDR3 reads TGTGCCAGCAGTGAAGCCCACATTACGGGAGAGACCCAGTACTTC.

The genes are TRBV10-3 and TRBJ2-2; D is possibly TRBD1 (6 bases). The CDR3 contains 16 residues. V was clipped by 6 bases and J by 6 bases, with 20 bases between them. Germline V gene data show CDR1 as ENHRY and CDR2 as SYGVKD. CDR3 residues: CAIRGAQGLSPGELFF. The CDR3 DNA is TGTGCCATCAGGGGGGCTCAGGGGCTATCCCCCGGGGAGCTGTTTTTT.

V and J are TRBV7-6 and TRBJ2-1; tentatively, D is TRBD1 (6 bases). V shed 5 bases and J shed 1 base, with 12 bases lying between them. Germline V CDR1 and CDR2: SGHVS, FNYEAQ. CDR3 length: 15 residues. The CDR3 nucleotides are TGTGCCAGCAGCCCCACCACAGGGTCCTACAATGAGCAGTTCTTC. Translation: CASSPTTGSYNEQFF.

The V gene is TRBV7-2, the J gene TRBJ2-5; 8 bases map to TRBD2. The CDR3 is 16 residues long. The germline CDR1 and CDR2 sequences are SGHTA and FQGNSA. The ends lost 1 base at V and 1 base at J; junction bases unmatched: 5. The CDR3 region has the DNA TGTGCCAGCAGCTTAGTAGCGGGAACGGTCCAAGAGACCCAGTACTTC. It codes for CASSLVAGTVQETQYF. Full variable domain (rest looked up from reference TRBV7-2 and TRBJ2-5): GAGVSQSPSNKVTEKGKDVELRCDPISGHTALYWYRQSLGQGLEFLIYFQGNSAPDKSGLPSDRFSAERTGGSVSTLTIQRTQQEDSAVYLCASSLVAGTVQETQYFGPGTRLLVL.

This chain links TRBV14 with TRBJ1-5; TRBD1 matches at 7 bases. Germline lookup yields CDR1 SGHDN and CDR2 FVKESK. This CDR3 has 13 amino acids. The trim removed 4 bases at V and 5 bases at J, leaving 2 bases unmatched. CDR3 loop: CASSRTGDQPQHF. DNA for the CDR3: TGTGCCAGCAGCCGCACAGGGGATCAGCCCCAGCATTTT. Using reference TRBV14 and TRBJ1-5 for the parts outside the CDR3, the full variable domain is EAGVTQFPSHSVIEKGQTVTLRCDPISGHDNLYWYRRVMGKEIKFLLHFVKESKQDESGMPNNRFLAERTGGTYSTLKVQPAELEDSGVYFCASSRTGDQPQHFGDGTRLSIL.

The CDR3, as DNA: TGTGCCAGCAGTCCTGGGGGGGCAAGTACACGCTACGAGCAGTACTTC. Translating it yields CASSPGGASTRYEQYF. The chain employs TRBV28 and TRBJ2-7; possible D gene TRBD2, 7 bases. The V gene lost 5 bases and the J gene lost 3 bases, with 20 bases spanning the gap. CDR3 length: 16 residues. Germline V CDR1 and CDR2: MDHEN, SYDVKM.

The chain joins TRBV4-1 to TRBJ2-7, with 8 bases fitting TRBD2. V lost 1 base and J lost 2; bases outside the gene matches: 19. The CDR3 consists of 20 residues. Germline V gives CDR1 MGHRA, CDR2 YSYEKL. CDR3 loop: CASSQVFSGRPSGEAYEQYF. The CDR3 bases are TGCGCCAGCAGCCAAGTGTTCAGCGGGAGACCGTCAGGTGAGGCCTACGAGCAGTACTTC.

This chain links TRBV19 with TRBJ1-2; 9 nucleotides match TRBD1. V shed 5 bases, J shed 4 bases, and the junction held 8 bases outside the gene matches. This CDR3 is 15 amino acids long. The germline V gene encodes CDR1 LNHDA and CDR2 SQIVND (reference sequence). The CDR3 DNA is TGTGCCAGTAGTGCCCCCGGACAGGGGATCTATGGCTACACCTTC. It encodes CASSAPGQGIYGYTF.

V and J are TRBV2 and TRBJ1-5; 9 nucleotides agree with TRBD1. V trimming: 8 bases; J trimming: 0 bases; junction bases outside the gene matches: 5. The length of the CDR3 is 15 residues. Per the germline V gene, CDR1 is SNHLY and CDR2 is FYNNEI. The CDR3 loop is CASARTGDSNQPQHF. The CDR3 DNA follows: TGTGCCAGCGCCCGGACAGGGGATAGCAATCAGCCCCAGCATTTT.

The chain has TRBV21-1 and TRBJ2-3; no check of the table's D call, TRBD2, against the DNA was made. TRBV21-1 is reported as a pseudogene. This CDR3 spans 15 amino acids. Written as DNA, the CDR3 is TGTGCCAGCAGCGGGACTCCGGGGCCGCGGGATACGCAGTATTTT. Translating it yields CASSGTPGPRDTQYF.

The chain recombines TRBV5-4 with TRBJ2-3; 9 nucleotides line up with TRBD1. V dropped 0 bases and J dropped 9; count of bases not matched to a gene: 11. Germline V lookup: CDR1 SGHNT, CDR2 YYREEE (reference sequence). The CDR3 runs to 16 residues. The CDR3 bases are TGTGCCAGCAGCTTGGTGGGACAGGGTAAACGGGACACGCAGTATTTT. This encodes CASSLVGQGKRDTQYF.

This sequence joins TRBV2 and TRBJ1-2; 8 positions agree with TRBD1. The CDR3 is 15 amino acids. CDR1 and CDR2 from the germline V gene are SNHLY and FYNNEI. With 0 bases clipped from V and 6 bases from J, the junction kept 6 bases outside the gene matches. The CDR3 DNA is TGTGCCAGCAGTGAAGCCGGACAGGGAAGGAATGGCTACACCTTC. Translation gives CASSEAGQGRNGYTF.

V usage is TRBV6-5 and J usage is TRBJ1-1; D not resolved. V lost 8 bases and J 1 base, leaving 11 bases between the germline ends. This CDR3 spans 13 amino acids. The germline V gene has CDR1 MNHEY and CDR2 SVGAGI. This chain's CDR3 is CASSFQKNTEAFF. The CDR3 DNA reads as TGTGCCAGCTCGTTCCAGAAGAACACTGAAGCTTTCTTT.